One TCR beta chain is described in this entry. The junction had 6 bases not matched to a gene; V was cut back by 4 bases and J by 3 bases. Germline CDR1 reads SGDLS; CDR2 reads YYNGEE. This CDR3 is 14 amino acids long. A multiplex PCR was run with 60 Vbeta primers and 13 Jbeta primers. Generated by immunoSEQ multiplex PCR, the TCRdb table keeps only in-frame clones and is missing some. The table includes about 76,000 clones, roughly 76% detected once. This record comes from a study of cytomegalovirus exposure and HLA in healthy donors. The clonotype was recovered from a woman aged 25 to 45 in good health and CMV-seronegative. J is TRBJ2-7 and V is TRBV9; 8 positions match TRBD1. The specimen sequenced was PBMCs. Here the CDR3 DNA reads TGTGCCAGCAGCCAACGACAGGGGAACTACGAGCAGTACTTC. Residues: CASSQRQGNYEQYF.